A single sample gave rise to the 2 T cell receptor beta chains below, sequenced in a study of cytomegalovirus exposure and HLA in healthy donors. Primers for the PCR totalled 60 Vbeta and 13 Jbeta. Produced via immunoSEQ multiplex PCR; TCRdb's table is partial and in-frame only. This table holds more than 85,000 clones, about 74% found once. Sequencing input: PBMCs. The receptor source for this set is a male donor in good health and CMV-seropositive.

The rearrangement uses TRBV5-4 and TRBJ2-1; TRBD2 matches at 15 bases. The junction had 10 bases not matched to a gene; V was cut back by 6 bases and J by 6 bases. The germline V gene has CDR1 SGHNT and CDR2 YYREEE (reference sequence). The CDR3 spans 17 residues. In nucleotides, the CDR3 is TGTGCCAGCACCAAACCGGGACTAGCGGGAGGAGGCAATGAGCAGTTCTTC. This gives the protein CASTKPGLAGGGNEQFF.

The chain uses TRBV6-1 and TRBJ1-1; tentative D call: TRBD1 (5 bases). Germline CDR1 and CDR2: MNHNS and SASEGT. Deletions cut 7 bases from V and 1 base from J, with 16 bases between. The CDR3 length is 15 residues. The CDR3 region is CASILQWGGNTEAFF. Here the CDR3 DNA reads TGTGCCAGCATTCTACAGTGGGGGGGGAACACTGAAGCTTTCTTT.